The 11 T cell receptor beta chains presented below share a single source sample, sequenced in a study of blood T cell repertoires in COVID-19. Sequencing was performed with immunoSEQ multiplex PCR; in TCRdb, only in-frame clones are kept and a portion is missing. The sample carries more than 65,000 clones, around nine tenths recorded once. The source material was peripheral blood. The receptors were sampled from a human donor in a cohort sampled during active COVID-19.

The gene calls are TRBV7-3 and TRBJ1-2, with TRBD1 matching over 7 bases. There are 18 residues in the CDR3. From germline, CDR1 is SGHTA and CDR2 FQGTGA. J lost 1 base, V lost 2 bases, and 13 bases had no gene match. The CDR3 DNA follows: TGTGCCAGCAGCTTAGGACCACCGGGACAGTTATTTAACTATGGCTACACCTTC. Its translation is CASSLGPPGQLFNYGYTF. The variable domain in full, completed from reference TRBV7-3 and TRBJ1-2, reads GAGVSQTPSNKVTEKGKYVELRCDPISGHTALYWYRQSLGQGPEFLIYFQGTGAADDSGLPNDRFFAVRPEGSVSTLKIQRTERGDSAVYLCASSLGPPGQLFNYGYTFGSGTRLTVV.

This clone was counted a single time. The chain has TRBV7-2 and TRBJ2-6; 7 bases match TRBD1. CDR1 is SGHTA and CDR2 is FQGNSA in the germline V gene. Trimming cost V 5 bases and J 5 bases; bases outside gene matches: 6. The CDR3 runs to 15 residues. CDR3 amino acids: CASSPGQPRANVLTF. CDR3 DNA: TGTGCCAGCAGCCCGGGACAGCCAAGGGCCAACGTCCTGACTTTC.

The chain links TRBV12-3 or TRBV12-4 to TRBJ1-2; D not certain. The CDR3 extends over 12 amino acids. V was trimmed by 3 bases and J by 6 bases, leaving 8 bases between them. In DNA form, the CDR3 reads TGTGCCAGCAGTTTTGATAGAGATGGCTACACCTTC. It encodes CASSFDRDGYTF.

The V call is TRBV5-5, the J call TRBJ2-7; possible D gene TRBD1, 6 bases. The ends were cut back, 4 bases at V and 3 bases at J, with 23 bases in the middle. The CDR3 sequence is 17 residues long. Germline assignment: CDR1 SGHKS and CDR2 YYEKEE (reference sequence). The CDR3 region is CASSLSRSGVPGYEQYF. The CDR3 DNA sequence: TGTGCCAGCAGCCTATCCAGATCAGGGGTGCCAGGCTACGAGCAGTACTTC.

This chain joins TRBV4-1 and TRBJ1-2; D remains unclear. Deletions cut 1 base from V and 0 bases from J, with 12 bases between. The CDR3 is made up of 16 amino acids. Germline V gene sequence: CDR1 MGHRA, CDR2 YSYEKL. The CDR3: CASSQVTIQSNYGYTF. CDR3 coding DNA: TGCGCCAGCAGCCAAGTGACAATACAGTCTAACTATGGCTACACCTTC.

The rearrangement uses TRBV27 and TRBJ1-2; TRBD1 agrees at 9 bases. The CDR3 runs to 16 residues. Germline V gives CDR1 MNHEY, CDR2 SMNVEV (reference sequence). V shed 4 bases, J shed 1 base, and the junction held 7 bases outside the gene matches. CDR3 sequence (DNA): TGTGCCAGCAGTTCAGGAGGACAGGGGATTAACTATGGCTACACCTTC. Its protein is CASSSGGQGINYGYTF.

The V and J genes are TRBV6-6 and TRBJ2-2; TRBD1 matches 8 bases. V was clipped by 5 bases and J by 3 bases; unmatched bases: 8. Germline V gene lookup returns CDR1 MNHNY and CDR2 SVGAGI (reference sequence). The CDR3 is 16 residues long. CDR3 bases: TGTGCCAGCAGTGCTTTATCGACAGGGGACACCGGGGAGCTGTTTTTT. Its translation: CASSALSTGDTGELFF.

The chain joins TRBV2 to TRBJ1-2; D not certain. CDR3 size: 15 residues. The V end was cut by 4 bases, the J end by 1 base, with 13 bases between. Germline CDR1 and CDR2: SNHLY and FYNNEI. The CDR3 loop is CASSAYGISNYGYTF. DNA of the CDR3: TGTGCCAGCAGTGCCTACGGGATTAGTAACTATGGCTACACCTTC.

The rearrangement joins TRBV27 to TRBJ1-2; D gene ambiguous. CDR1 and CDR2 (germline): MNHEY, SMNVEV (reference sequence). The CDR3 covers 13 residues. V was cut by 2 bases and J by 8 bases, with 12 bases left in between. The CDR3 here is CASSLGVGGGYTF. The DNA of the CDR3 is TGTGCCAGCAGTTTAGGAGTTGGTGGGGGCTACACCTTC.

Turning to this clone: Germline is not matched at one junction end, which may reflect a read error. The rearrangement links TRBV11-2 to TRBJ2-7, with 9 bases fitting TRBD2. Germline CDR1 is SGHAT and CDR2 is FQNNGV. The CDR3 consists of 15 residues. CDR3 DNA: TGTGCCAGCAGGTTAGCGGGGGATAGCTCCTACGAGCAGTACTTC. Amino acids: CASRLAGDSSYEQYF.

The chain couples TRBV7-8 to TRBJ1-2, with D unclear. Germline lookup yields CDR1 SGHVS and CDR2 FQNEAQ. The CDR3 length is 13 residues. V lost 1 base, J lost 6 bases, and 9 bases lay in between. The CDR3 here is CASSLDRRDGYTF. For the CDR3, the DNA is TGTGCCAGCAGCTTAGACCGGCGGGATGGCTACACCTTC.